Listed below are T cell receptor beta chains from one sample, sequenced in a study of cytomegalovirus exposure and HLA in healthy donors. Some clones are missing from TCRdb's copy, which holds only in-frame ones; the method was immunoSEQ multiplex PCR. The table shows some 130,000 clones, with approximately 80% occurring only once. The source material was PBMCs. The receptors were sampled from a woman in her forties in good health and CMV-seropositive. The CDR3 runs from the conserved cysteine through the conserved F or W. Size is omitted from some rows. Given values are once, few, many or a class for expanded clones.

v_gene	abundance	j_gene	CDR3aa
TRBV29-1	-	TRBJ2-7	CSVAPGLSYEQYF
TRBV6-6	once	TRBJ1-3	CASSFGQGTGNTIYF
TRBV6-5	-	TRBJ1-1	CASSYSLAGGAFF
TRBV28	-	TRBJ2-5	CASSSTAQYQETQYF
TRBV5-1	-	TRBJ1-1	CASSSRAEGTEAFF
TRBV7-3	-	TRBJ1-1	CASSQVLDTEAFF
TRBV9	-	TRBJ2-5	CASSVGGGEGETQYF
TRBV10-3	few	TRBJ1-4	CAISEGRGLEKLFF
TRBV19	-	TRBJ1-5	CASKWGRQPQHF
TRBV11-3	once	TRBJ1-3	CASIPYLMSGNTIYF
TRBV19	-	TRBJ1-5	CASSIGPNQPQHF
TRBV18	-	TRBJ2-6	CASSPRPASGANVLTF
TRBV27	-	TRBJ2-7	CASSPLLGGPLPEQYF
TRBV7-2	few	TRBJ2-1	CASSFGAGEYNEQFF
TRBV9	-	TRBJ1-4	CASSKGLQGDEKLFF
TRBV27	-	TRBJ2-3	CASSPQTGGFTDTQYF
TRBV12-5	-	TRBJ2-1	CASSPGSLSYNEQFF
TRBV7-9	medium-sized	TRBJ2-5	CASSSPSASLETQYF
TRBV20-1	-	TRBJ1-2	CSARTGHGYTF
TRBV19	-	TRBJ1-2	CASSIVQRGQGVYGYTF
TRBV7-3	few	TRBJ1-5	CASSSCYRNSNQPQHF
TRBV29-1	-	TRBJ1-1	CSALTGATEAFF
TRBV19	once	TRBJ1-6	CASSPTGGDSPLHF
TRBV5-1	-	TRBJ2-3	CASSQDFYTDTQYF
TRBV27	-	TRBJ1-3	CASSLSGSFSGNTIYF
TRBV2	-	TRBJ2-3	CASMARGAGADTQYF
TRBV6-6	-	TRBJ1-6	CASRQDRSSYNSPLHF
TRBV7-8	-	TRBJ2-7	CASSRQQWYEQYF
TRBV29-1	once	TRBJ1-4	CSVRLGGTGSEKLFF
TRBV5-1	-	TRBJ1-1	CASSGLGGATEAFF
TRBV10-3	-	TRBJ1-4	CAIRNTGGPNEKLFF
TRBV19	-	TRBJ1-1	CASSIGTVNTEAFF
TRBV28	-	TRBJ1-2	CASSSQVYGYTF
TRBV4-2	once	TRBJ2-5	CASSQDGTSGSRQETQYF
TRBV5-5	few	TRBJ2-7	CASSVVTGTGAYEQYF
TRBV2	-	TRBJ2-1	CASRTSGSSSYNEQFF
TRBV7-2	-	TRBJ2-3	CASRSLAASGGDTQYF
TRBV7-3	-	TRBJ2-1	CASSLAGVLNEQFF
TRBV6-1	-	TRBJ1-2	CASSPGTGAALGYTF
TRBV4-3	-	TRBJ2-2	CASSQEWFSLAGDTGELFF
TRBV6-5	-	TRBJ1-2	CASSSPRQGLGYTF
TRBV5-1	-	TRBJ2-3	CASSRQGSDVDTQYF